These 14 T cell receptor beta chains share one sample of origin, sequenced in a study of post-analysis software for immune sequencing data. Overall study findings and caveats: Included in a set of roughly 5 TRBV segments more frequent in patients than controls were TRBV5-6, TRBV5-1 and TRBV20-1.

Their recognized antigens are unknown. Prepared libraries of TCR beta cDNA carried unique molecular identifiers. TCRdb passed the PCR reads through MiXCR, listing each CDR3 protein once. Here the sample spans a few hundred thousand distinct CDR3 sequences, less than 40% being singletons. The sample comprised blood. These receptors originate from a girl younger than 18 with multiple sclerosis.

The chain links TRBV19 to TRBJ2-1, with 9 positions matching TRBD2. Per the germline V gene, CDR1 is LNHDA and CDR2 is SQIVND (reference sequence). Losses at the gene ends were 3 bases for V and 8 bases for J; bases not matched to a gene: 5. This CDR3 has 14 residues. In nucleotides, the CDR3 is TGTGCCAGTAGTATCGCGGGGGGGCCTTATGAGCAGTTCTTC. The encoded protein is CASSIAGGPYEQFF. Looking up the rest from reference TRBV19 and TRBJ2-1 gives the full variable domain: DGGITQSPKYLFRKEGQNVTLSCEQNLNHDAMYWYRQDPGQGLRLIYYSQIVNDFQKGDIAEGYSVSREKKESFPLTVTSAQKNPTAFYLCASSIAGGPYEQFFGPGTRLTVL.

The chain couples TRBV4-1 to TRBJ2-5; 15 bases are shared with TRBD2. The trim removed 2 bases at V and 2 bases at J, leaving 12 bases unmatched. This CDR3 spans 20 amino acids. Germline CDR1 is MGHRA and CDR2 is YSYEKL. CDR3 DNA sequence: TGCGCCAGCAGCCAAAGAGCCCGGACTAGCGGGGGGGAACTTCAAGAGACCCAGTACTTC. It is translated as CASSQRARTSGGELQETQYF.

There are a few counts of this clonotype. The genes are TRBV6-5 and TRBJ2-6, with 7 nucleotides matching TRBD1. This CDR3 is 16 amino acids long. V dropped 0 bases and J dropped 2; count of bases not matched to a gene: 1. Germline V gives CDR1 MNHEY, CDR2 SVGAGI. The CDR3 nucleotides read TGTGCCAGCAGTTACTCTGGACAGGCTGGGGCCAACGTCCTGACTTTC. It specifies CASSYSGQAGANVLTF.

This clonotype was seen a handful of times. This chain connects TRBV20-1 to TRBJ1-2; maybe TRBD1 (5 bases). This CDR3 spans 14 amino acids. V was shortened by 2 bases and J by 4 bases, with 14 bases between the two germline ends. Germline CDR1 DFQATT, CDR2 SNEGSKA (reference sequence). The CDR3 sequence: CSARTPGDLYGYTF. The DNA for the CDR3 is TGCAGTGCTAGAACCCCCGGGGACCTCTATGGCTACACCTTC.

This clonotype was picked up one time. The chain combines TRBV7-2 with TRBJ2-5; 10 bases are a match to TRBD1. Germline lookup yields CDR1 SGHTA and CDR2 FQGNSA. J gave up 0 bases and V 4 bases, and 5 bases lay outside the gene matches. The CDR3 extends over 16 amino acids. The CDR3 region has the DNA TGTGCCAGCAGCTCTTCGACAGGGGGCCACCAAGAGACCCAGTACTTC. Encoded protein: CASSSSTGGHQETQYF. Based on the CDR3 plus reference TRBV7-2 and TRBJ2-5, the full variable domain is GAGVSQSPSNKVTEKGKDVELRCDPISGHTALYWYRQSLGQGLEFLIYFQGNSAPDKSGLPSDRFSAERTGGSVSTLTIQRTQQEDSAVYLCASSSSTGGHQETQYFGPGTRLLVL.

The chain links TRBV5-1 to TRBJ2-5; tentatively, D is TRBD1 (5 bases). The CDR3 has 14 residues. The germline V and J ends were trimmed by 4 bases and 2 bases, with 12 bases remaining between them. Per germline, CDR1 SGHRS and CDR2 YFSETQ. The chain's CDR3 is CASSRMGQQETQYF. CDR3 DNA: TGCGCCAGCAGCCGAATGGGGCAACAAGAGACCCAGTACTTC.

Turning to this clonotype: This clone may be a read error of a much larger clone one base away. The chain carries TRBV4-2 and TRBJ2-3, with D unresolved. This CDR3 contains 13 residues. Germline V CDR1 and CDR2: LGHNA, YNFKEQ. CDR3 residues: CASSQAGTVTQYF. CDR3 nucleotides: TGTGCCAGCAGCCAAGCGGGCACAGTTACGCAGTATTTT.

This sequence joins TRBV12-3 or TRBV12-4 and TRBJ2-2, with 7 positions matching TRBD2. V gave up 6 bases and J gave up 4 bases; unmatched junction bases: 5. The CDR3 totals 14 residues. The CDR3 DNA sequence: TGTGCCAGCAGAACCACGGGGGGCACCGGGGAGCTGTTTTTT. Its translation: CASRTTGGTGELFF.

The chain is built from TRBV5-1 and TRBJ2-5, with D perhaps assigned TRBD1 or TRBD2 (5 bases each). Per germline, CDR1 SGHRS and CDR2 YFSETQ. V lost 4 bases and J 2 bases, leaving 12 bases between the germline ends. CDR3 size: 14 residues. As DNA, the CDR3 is TGCGCCAGCAGCCCAAAGGGACCACAAGAGACCCAGTACTTC. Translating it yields CASSPKGPQETQYF.

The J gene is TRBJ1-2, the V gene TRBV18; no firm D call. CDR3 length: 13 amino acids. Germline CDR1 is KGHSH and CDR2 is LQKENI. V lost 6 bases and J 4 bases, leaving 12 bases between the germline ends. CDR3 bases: TGTGCCAGCTCGGGCCCGGATATCTATGGCTACACCTTC. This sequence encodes CASSGPDIYGYTF.

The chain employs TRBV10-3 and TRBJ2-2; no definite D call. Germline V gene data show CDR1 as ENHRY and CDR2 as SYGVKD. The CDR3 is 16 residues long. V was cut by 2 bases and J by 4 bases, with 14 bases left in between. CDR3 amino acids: CAISERTRTGTGELFF. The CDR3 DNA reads TGTGCCATCAGTGAGCGGACGAGGACGGGCACCGGGGAGCTGTTTTTT.

Written as DNA, the CDR3 is TGTGCCAGCAGTACCACAGGGCTAGCTAACGGAGAGACCCAGTACTTC. Translating gives CASSTTGLANGETQYF. The genes are TRBV12-3 or TRBV12-4 and TRBJ2-5, with a weak D call TRBD1 (6 bases). Trimming removed 5 bases from V and 4 bases from J, with 20 bases in between. This CDR3 has 16 residues.

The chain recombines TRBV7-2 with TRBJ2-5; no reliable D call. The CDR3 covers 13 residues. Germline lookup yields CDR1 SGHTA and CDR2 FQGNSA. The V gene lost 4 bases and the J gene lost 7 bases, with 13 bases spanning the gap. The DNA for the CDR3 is TGTGCCAGCAGCTCAGGCCGATCGGGGACCCAGTACTTC. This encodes CASSSGRSGTQYF.

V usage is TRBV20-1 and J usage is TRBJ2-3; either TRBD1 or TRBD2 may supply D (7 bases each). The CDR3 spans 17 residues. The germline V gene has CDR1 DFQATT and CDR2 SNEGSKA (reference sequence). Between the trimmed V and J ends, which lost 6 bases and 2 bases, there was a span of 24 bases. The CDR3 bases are TGCAGTGCCAATCCCGCAGGGGGGGGCGCATTCACAGATACGCAGTATTTT. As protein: CSANPAGGGAFTDTQYF.